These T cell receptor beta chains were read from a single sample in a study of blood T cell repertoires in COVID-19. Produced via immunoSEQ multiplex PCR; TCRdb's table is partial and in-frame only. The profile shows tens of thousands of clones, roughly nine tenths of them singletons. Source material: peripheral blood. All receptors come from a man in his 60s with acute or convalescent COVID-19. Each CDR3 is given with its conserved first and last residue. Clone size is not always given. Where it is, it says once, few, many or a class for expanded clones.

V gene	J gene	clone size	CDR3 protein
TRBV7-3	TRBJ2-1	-	CASSRGGGYNEQFF
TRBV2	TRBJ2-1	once	CASSTGLAGPYNEQFF
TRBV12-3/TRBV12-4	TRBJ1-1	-	CASTTRQGEAFF
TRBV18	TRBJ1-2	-	CASSPSGDYGYTF
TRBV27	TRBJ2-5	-	CASSSHTVPPGTQYF
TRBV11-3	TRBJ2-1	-	CASSLGGGDNEQFF
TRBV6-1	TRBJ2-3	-	CASSVRELRGTDTQYF
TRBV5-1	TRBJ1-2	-	CASSLDGTRRGNYGYTF
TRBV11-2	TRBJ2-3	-	CASSPRDTQYF
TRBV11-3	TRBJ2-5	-	CASSPIARSAQYF
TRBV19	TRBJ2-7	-	CASSIRQGAYEQYF
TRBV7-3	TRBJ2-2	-	CASSPGSQGELFF
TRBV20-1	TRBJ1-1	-	CSASGSVGAFF
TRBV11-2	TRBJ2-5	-	CASSLEWTSGSKETQYF
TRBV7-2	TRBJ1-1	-	CASSLVWGGDLAGAFF